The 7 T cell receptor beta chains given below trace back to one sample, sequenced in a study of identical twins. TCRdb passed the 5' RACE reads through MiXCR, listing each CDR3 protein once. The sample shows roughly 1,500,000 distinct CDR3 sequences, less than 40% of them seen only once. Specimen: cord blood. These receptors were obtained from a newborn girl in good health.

CDR3 sequence reads: CASSPPGLAGGTYNEQFF. The CDR3 DNA is TGTGCCAGCAGTCCCCCGGGACTAGCGGGGGGTACCTACAATGAGCAGTTCTTC. The chain recombines TRBV28 with TRBJ2-1; TRBD2 matches at 15 bases. Germline CDR1 reads MDHEN; CDR2 reads SYDVKM. V gave up 5 bases and J gave up 2 bases; unmatched junction bases: 7. This CDR3 has 18 residues. Full variable domain (missing parts from reference TRBV28 and TRBJ2-1): DVKVTQSSRYLVKRTGEKVFLECVQDMDHENMFWYRQDPGLGLRLIYFSYDVKMKEKGDIPEGYSVSREKKERFSLILESASTNQTSMYLCASSPPGLAGGTYNEQFFGPGTRLTVL.

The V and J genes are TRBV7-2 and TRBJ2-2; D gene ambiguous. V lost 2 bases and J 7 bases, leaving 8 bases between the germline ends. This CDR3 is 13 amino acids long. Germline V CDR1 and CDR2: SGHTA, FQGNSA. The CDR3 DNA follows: TGTGCCAGCAGCTTATACGGAGACGGGGAGCTGTTTTTT. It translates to CASSLYGDGELFF.

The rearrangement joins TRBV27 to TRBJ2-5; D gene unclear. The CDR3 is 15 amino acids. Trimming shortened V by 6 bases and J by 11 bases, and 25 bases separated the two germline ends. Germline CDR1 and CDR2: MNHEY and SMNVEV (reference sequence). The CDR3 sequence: CASSPRSVVLHEQYF. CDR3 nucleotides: TGTGCCAGCAGCCCCAGATCAGTAGTTTTGCATGAGCAGTACTTC.

CDR3 in DNA: TGCAGTGCTAGCGGCCGGGGGCCCTCTGGAAACACCATATATTTT. Translation: CSASGRGPSGNTIYF. The chain has TRBV20-1 and TRBJ1-3; a possible D gene is TRBD1 (6 bases). The V end was cut by 3 bases, the J end by 0 bases, with 12 bases between. The CDR3 length is 15 residues. Germline CDR1 is DFQATT and CDR2 is SNEGSKA (reference sequence).

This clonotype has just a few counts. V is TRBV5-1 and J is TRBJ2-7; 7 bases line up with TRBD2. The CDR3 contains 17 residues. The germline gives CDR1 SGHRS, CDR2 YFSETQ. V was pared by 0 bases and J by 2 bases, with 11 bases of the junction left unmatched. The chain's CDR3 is CASSLGFGREVPYEQYF. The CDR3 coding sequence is TGCGCCAGCAGCTTGGGGTTCGGTCGGGAGGTTCCCTACGAGCAGTACTTC.

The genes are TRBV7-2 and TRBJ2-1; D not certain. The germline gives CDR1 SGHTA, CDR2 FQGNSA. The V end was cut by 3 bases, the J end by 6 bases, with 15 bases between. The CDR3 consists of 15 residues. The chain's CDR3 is CASSFLASAFNEQFF. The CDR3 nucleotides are TGTGCCAGCAGCTTCCTGGCCTCCGCATTCAATGAGCAGTTCTTC.

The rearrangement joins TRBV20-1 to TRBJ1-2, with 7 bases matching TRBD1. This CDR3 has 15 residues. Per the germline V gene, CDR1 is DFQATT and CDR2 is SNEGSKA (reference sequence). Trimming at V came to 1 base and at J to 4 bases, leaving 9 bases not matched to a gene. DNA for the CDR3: TGCAGTGCTAGAGGACCCATCAGGGGGGGCTATGGCTACACCTTC. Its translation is CSARGPIRGGYGYTF.